Listed here are 7 T cell receptor beta chains from one sample, sequenced in a study of identical twins. TCRdb ran MiXCR on the 5' RACE reads and lists one entry per CDR3 protein. The sample records nearly 900,000 distinct CDR3 sequences, about 12% being singletons. This sample was also put to use in a study of yellow fever vaccine responses in identical twins.

Sequencing was done on a sample of PBMCs. These receptors all come from a woman between 18 and 30 years old in good health.

This clonotype was counted at least ten times. The chain carries TRBV29-1 and TRBJ1-2, with D uncertain. Between the trimmed V and J ends, which lost 3 bases and 2 bases, there was a span of 7 bases. CDR1 and CDR2 (germline): SQVTM, ANQGSEA. CDR3 length: 12 residues. The CDR3 sequence is CSVDGPNYGYTF. As DNA, the CDR3 is TGCAGCGTTGATGGTCCCAACTATGGCTACACCTTC.

This clonotype was seen a handful of times. V and J are TRBV14 and TRBJ1-2; 10 bases agree with TRBD1. CDR1 and CDR2 from the germline V gene are SGHDN and FVKESK. The trim removed 2 bases at V and 8 bases at J, leaving 8 bases unmatched. This CDR3 has 15 amino acids. CDR3 sequence: CASSQMGQGPGGYTF. The CDR3 region has the DNA TGTGCCAGCAGCCAAATGGGACAGGGGCCGGGAGGCTACACCTTC. The complete variable domain, with remaining parts taken from reference TRBV14 and TRBJ1-2, reads EAGVTQFPSHSVIEKGQTVTLRCDPISGHDNLYWYRRVMGKEIKFLLHFVKESKQDESGMPNNRFLAERTGGTYSTLKVQPAELEDSGVYFCASSQMGQGPGGYTFGSGTRLTVV.

In its sample, this clonotype was seen a few times. This chain uses TRBV12-3 or TRBV12-4 with TRBJ2-5, with TRBD2 identical over 7 bases. This CDR3 spans 15 amino acids. After removal of 5 bases from V and 5 bases from J, the junction contained 11 bases not matched to a gene. The CDR3 is CASSIRLAGRETQYF. The CDR3, as DNA: TGTGCCAGCAGTATCCGACTAGCTGGTAGGGAGACCCAGTACTTC.

A few counts support this clonotype. The V gene is TRBV7-9, the J gene TRBJ2-3; D gene ambiguous. Trimming removed 7 bases from V and 1 base from J, with 12 bases in between. The CDR3 has 14 amino acids. From germline, CDR1 is SEHNR and CDR2 FQNEAQ (reference sequence). CDR3 protein: CASTSGEGTDTQYF. CDR3 bases: TGTGCCAGCACCTCAGGAGAGGGCACAGATACGCAGTATTTT.

This clonotype was counted between two and nine times. This chain connects TRBV5-1 to TRBJ1-4, with 7 bases identical to TRBD1. The germline gives CDR1 SGHRS, CDR2 YFSETQ. CDR3 length equals 17 residues. V lost 0 bases, J lost 0 bases, and 5 bases stayed unmatched. The CDR3 region has the DNA TGCGCCAGCAGCTTGGAGGGACAGCATGCAACTAATGAAAAACTGTTTTTT. It specifies CASSLEGQHATNEKLFF.

This clonotype has more than one count but fewer than ten. The rearrangement joins TRBV20-1 to TRBJ2-7; possible D gene TRBD1, 6 bases. V lost 3 bases, J lost 2 bases, and 11 bases lay in between. The length of the CDR3 is 13 residues. Germline V gene data show CDR1 as DFQATT and CDR2 as SNEGSKA (reference sequence). The chain's CDR3 is CSASPPGAYEQYF. The CDR3 nucleotides read TGCAGTGCTAGCCCCCCAGGGGCCTACGAGCAGTACTTC.

This clonotype was seen a handful of times. The V gene is TRBV6-1, the J gene TRBJ2-2; D is unresolved. Trimming shortened V by 4 bases and J by 4 bases, and 10 bases separated the two germline ends. Germline lookup yields CDR1 MNHNS and CDR2 SASEGT. The CDR3 is made up of 14 amino acids. Written as DNA, the CDR3 is TGTGCCAGCAGTGTCCGTAGGAGCACCGGGGAGCTGTTTTTT. Its protein product is CASSVRRSTGELFF.